This T cell receptor (beta chain) was sequenced in a study of shared clonotypes between healthy human individuals. Running of the assay took place at deep level. TCRdb keeps only in-frame clones here, not all; method: immunoSEQ multiplex PCR. Found here are fewer than 600,000 clones, around 75% of them singletons; the top ten hold around 14%. Each unsorted sample relied on 100 million or so PBMCs as its source of genomic DNA. The study, taken as a whole, reports: The study sampled only blood, and tissue repertoires likely differ.

This clone was seen at least ten times. Its specificity is not known. The germline V gene has CDR1 MRHNA and CDR2 SNTAGT. The CDR3 sequence is 16 residues long. Trimming removed 3 bases at V and 2 bases at J, with 17 bases between. This TCR was recovered from a woman aged 40 to 50 in good health. Some clones in this sample may be carry-over from other donors' samples. Sequenced: PBMCs. The V and J genes are TRBV6-4 and TRBJ2-7; D remains ambiguous. CDR3 bases: TGTGCCAGCAGTGAGGTAGAGGTAATGTGCCCCTACGAGCAGTACTTC. Encoded protein: CASSEVEVMCPYEQYF.